The subject of this entry is one T cell receptor (beta chain). The method was immunoSEQ multiplex PCR; TCRdb's version includes in-frame clones alone and lacks a portion of them. The data contain 450,000 to 500,000 clones, approximately 85% of them seen just once; the ten biggest clones take up approximately 3.4%. This record comes from a study of blood T cell repertoires in COVID-19. The V segment lost 2 bases and the J segment 6 bases; nucleotides outside the gene matches: 12. The V gene's germline CDR1 is SGHTA and CDR2 FQGNSA. CDR3 length: 16 amino acids. The chain combines TRBV7-2 with TRBJ2-7; TRBD2 matches at 8 bases. The sequence came from a human donor in a cohort sampled during active COVID-19. The source material was peripheral blood. The CDR3: CASSLQAGAPVGEQYF. DNA for the CDR3: TGTGCCAGCAGCTTACAAGCGGGAGCTCCTGTAGGCGAGCAGTACTTC.